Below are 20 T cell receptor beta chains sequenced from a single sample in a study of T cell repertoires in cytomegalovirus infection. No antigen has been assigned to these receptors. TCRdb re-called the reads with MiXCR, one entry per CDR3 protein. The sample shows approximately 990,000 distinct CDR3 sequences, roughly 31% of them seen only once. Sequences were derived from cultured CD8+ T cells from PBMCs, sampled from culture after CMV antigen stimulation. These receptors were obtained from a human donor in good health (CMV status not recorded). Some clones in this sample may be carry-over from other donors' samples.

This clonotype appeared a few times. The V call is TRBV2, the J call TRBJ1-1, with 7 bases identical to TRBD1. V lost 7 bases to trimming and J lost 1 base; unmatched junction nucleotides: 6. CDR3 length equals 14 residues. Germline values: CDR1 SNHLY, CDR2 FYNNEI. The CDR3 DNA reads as TGTGCCAGCATGGATGGGGACAGGAACACTGAAGCTTTCTTT. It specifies CASMDGDRNTEAFF.

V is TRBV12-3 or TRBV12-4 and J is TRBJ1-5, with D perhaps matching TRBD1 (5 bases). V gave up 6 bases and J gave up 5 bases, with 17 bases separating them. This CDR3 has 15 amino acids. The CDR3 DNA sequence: TGTGCCAGCAGAGAAACGGGGGTCGGGGATCAGCCCCAGCATTTT. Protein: CASRETGVGDQPQHF.

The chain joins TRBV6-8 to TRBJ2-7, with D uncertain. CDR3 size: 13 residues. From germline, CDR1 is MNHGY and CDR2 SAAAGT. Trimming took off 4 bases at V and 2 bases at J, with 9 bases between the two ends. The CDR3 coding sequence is TGTGCCAGCAGTTGGTGGGAAGCCTACGAGCAGTACGTC. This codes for CASSWWEAYEQYV.

DNA for the CDR3: TGTGCCAGCAGCCCATACTTATCCGGGACAGCCTCTGGAAACACCATATATTTT. Protein product: CASSPYLSGTASGNTIYF. The V gene is TRBV7-6, the J gene TRBJ1-3; 7 bases are a match to TRBD1. Trimming removed 5 bases from V and 0 bases from J; junction bases left unmatched: 13. The CDR3 loop spans 18 amino acids. Germline assignment: CDR1 SGHVS and CDR2 FNYEAQ.

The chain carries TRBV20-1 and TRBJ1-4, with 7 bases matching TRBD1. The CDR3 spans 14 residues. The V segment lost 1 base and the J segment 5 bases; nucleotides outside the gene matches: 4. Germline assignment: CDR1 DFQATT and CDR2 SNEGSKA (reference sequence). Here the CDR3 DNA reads TGCAGTGCTAGAGCCCCGGGACAGAATGAAAAACTGTTTTTT. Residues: CSARAPGQNEKLFF.

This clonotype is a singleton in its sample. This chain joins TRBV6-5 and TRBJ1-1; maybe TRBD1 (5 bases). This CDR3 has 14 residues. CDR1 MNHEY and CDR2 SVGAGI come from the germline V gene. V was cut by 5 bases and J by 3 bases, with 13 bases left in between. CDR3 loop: CASSPYRSYTEAFF. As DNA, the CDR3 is TGTGCCAGCAGTCCGTACAGGTCTTACACTGAAGCTTTCTTT.

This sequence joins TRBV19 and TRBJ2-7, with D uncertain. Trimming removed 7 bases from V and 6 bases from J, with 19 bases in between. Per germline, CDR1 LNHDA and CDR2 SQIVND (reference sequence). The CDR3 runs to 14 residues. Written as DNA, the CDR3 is TGTGCCAGTACCCGAGGTGAAGGGCCCGGCGAGCAGTACTTC. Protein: CASTRGEGPGEQYF.

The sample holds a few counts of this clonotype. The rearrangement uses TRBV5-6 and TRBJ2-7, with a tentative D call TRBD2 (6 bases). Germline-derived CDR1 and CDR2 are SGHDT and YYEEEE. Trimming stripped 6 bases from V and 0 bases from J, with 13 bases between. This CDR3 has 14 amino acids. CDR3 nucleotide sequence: TGTGCCAGCAACGTTGGAGGGGCCTCCTACGAGCAGTACGTC. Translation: CASNVGGASYEQYV.

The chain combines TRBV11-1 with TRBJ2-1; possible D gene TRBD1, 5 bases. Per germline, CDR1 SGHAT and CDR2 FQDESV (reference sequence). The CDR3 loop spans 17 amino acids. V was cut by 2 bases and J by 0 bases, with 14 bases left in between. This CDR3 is CASSLLGASSSYNEQFF. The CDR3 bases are TGTGCCAGCAGCTTATTAGGGGCCTCAAGCTCCTACAATGAGCAGTTCTTC.

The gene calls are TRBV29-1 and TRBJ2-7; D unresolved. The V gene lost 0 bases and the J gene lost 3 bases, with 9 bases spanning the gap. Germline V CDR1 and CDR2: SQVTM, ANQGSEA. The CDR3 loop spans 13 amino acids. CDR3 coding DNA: TGCAGCGTTGAAGACGCAACCAACTACGAGCAGTACTTC. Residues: CSVEDATNYEQYF.

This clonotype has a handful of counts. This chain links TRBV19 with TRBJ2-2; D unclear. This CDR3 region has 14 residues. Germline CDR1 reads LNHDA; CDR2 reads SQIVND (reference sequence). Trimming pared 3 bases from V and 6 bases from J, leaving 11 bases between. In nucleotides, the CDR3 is TGTGCCAGTAGTATCAGTGGGTATCCCGGGGAGCTGTTTTTT. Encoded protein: CASSISGYPGELFF.

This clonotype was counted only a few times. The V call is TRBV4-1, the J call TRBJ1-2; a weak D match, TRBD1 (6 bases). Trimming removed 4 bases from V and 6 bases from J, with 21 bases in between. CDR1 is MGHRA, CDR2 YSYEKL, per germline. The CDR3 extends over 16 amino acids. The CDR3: CASSPFLQGWEDGYTF. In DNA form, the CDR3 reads TGCGCCAGCAGCCCATTCCTACAGGGATGGGAAGATGGCTACACCTTC.

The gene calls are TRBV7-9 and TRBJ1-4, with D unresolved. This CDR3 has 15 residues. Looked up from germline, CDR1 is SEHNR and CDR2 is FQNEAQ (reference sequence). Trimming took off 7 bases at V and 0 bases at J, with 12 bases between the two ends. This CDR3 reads CASIRQTATNEKLFF. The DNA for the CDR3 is TGTGCCAGCATTCGGCAGACTGCAACTAATGAAAAACTGTTTTTT.

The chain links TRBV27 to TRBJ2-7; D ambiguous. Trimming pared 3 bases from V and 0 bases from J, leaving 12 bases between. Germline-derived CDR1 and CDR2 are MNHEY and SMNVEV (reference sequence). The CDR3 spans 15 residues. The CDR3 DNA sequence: TGTGCCAGCAGTTTCTTACACGTCGGCTCCTACGAGCAGTACTTC. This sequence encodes CASSFLHVGSYEQYF.

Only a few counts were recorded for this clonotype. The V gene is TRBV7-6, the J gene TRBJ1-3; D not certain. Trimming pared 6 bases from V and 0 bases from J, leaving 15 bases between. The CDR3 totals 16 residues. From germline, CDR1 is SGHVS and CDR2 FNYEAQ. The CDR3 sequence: CASSFTSVSSGNTIYF. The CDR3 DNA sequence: TGTGCCAGCAGTTTCACCTCGGTCTCCTCTGGAAACACCATATATTTT. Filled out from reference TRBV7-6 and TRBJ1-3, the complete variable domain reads GAGVSQSPRYKVTKRGQDVALRCDPISGHVSLYWYRQALGQGPEFLTYFNYEAQQDKSGLPNDRFSAERPEGSISTLTIQRTEQRDSAMYRCASSFTSVSSGNTIYFGEGSWLTVV.

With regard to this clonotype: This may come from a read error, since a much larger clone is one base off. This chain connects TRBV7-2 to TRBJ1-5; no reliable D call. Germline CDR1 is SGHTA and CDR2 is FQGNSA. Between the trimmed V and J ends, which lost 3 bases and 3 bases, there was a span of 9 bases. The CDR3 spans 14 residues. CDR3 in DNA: TGTGCCAGCAGCTTGAAAGCTAACAATCAGCCCCAGCATTTT. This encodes CASSLKANNQPQHF.

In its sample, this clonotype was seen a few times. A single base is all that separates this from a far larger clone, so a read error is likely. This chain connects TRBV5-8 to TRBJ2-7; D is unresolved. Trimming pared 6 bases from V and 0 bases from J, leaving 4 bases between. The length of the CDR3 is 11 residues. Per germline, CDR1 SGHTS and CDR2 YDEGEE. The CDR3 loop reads CASTPSYEQYF. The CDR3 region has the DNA TGTGCCAGCACCCCCTCCTACGAGCAGTACTTC.

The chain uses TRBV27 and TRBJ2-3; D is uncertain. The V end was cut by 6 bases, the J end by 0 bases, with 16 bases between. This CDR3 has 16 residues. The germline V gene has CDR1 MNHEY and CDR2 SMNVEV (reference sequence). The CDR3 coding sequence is TGTGCCAGCAGCCCATCGGCAGGAGATAGCACAGATACGCAGTATTTT. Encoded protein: CASSPSAGDSTDTQYF.

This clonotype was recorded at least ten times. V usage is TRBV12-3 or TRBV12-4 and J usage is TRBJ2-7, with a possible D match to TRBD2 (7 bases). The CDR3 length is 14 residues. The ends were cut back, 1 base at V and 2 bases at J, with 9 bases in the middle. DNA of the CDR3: TGTGCCAGCAGTTTAGTCGGGGGGCCCTACGAGCAGTACTTC. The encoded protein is CASSLVGGPYEQYF.

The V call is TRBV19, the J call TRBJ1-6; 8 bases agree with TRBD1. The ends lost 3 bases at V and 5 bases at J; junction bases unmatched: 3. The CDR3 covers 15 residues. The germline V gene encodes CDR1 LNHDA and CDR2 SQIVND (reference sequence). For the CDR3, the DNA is TGTGCCAGTAGTATCGGGACAGGAGATAATTCACCCCTCCACTTT. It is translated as CASSIGTGDNSPLHF.